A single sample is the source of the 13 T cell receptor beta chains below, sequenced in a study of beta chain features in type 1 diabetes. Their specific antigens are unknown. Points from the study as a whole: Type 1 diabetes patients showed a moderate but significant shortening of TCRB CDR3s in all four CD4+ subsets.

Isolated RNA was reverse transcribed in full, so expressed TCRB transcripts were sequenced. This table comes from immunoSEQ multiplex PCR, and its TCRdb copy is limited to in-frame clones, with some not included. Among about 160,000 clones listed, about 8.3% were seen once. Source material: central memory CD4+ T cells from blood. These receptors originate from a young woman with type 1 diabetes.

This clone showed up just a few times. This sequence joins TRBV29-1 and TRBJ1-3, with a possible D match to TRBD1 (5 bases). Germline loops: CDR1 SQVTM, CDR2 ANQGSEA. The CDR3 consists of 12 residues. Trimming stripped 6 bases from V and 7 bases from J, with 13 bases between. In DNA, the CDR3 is TGCAGCGTCATCTCGGCAGGGAACACCATATATTTT. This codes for CSVISAGNTIYF.

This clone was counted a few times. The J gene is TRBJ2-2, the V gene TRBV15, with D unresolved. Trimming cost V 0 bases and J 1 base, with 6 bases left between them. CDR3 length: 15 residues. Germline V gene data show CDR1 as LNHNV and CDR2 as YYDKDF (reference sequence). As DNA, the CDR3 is TGTGCCACCAGCAGAGATCAGGTGAACACCGGGGAGCTGTTTTTT. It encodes CATSRDQVNTGELFF.

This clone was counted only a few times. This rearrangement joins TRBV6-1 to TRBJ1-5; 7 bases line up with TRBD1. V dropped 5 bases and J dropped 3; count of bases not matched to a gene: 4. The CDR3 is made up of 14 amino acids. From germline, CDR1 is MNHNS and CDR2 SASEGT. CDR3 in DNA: TGTGCCAGCAGTAAAGGGGGCAACAATCAGCCCCAGCATTTT. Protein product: CASSKGGNNQPQHF.

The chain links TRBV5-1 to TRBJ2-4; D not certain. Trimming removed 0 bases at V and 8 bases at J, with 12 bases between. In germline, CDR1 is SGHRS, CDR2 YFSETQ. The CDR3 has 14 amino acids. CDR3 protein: CASSLAARSDIQYF. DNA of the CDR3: TGCGCCAGCAGCTTGGCGGCCAGGTCCGACATTCAGTACTTC. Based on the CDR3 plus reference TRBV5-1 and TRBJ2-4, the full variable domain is KAGVTQTPRYLIKTRGQQVTLSCSPISGHRSVSWYQQTPGQGLQFLFEYFSETQRNKGNFPGRFSGRQFSNSRSEMNVSTLELGDSALYLCASSLAARSDIQYFGAGTRLSVL.

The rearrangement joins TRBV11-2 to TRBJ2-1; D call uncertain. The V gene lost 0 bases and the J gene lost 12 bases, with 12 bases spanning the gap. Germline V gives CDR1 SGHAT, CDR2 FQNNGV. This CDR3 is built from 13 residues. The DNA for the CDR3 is TGTGCCAGCAGCTTAGATTCCCCAGTCTTGCAGTTCTTC. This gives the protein CASSLDSPVLQFF.

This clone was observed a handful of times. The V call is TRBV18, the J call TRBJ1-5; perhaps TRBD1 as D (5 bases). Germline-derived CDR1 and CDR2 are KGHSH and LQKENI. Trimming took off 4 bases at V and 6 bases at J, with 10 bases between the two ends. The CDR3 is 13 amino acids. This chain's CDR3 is CASSQEGSQPQHF. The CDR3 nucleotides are TGTGCCAGCTCACAGGAGGGGAGTCAGCCCCAGCATTTT.

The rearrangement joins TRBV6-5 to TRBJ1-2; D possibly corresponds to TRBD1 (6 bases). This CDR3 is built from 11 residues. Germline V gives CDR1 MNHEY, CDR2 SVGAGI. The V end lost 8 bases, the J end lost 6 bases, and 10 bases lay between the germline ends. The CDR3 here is CASGGQHGYTF. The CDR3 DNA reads TGTGCCAGCGGCGGACAGCATGGCTACACCTTC.

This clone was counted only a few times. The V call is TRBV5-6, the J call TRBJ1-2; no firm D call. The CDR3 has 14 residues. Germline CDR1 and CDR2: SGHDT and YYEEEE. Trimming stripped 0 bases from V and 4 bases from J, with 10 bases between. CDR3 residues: CASSLAGRPYGYTF. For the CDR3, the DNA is TGTGCCAGCAGCTTGGCGGGGAGGCCCTATGGCTACACCTTC.

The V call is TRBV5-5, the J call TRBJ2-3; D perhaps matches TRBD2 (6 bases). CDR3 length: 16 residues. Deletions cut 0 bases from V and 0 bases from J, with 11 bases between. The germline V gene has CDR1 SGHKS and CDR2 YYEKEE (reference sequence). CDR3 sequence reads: CASSLELAVSTDTQYF. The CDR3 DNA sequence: TGTGCCAGCAGCTTGGAACTAGCTGTTAGCACAGATACGCAGTATTTT.

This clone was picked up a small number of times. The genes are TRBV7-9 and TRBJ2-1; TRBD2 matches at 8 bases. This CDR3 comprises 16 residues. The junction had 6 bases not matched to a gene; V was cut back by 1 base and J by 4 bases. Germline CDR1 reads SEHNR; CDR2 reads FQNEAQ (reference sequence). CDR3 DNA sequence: TGTGCCAGCAGCTTAGATCCGGGAGGGGTTTACAATGAGCAGTTCTTC. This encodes CASSLDPGGVYNEQFF.

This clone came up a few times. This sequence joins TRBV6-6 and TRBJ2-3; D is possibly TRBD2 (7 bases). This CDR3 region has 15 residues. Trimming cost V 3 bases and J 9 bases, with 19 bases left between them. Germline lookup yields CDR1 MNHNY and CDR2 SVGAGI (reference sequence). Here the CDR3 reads CASSYPGAGVDTQYF. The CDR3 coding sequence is TGTGCCAGCAGTTATCCGGGGGCGGGAGTCGACACGCAGTATTTT.

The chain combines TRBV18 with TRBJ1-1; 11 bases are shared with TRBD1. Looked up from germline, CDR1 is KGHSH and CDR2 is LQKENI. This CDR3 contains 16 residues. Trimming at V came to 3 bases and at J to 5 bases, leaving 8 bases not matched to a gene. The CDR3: CASSPLGQGARTEAFF. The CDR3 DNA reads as TGTGCCAGCTCACCGCTAGGACAGGGGGCGCGGACTGAAGCTTTCTTT.

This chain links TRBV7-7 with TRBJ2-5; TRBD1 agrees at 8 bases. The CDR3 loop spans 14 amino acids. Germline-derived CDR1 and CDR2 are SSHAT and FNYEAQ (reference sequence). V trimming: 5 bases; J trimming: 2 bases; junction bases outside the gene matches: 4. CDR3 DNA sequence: TGTGCCAGCAGCATCGACAGGGGTCAAGAGACCCAGTACTTC. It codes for CASSIDRGQETQYF.